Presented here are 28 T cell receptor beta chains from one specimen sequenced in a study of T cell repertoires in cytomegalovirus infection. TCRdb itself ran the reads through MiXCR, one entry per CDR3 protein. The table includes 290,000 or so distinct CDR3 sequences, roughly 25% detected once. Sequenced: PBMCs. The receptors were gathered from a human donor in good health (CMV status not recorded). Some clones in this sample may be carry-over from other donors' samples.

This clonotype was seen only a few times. The CDR3 region is CASSRDGRRGEQYF. The CDR3, as DNA: TGTGCCAGCAGCCGGGACGGCCGTCGCGGCGAGCAGTACTTC. The chain uses TRBV7-2 and TRBJ2-7; the D gene could be TRBD1 or TRBD2 (5 bases each). V lost 5 bases, J lost 6 bases, and 17 bases lay in between. CDR1 and CDR2 from the germline V gene are SGHTA and FQGNSA. The CDR3 covers 14 residues.

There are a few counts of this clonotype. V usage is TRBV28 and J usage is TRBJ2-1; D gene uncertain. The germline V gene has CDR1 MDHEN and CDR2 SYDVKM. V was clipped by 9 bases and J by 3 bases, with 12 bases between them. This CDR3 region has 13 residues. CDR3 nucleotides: TGTGCCAGGCGGAGAGATGGCTACAATGAGCAGTTCTTC. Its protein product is CARRRDGYNEQFF.

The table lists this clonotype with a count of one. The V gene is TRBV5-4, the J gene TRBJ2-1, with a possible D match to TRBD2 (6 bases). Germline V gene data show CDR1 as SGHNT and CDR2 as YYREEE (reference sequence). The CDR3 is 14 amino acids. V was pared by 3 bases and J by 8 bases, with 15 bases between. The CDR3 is CASSSGTHGDEQFF. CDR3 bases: TGTGCCAGCAGCTCCGGGACTCACGGCGATGAGCAGTTCTTC.

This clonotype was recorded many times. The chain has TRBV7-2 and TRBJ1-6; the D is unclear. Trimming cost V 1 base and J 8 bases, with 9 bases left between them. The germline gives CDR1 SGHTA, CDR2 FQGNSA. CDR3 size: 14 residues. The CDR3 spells CASSLEGGYSPLHF. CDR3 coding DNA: TGTGCCAGCAGCTTAGAGGGCGGTTATTCACCCCTCCACTTT. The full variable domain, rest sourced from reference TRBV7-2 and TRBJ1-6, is GAGVSQSPSNKVTEKGKDVELRCDPISGHTALYWYRQSLGQGLEFLIYFQGNSAPDKSGLPSDRFSAERTGGSVSTLTIQRTQQEDSAVYLCASSLEGGYSPLHFGNGTRLTVT.

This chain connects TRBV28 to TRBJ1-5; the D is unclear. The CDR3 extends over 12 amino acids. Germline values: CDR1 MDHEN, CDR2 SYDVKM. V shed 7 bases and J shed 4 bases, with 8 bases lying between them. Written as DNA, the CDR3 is TGTGCCAGCAACGAGAGGAATCAGCCCCAGCATTTT. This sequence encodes CASNERNQPQHF.

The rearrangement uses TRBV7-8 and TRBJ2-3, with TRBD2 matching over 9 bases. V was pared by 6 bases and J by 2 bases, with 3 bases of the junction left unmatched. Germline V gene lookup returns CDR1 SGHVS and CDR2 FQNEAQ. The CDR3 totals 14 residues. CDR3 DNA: TGTGCCAGCAGGCGCGGGGGGGACACAGATACGCAGTATTTT. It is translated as CASRRGGDTDTQYF.

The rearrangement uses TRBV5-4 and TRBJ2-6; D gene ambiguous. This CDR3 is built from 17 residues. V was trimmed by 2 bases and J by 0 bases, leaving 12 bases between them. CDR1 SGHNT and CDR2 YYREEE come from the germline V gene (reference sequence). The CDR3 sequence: CASSFPRKSSGANVLTF. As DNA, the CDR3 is TGTGCCAGCAGCTTCCCCAGGAAAAGCTCTGGGGCCAACGTCCTGACTTTC.

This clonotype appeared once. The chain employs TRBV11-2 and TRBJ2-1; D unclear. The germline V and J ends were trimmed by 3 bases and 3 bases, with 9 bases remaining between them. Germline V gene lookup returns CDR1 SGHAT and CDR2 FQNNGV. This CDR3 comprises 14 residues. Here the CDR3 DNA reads TGTGCCAGCAGCTTCTATTCTAACTACAATGAGCAGTTCTTC. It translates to CASSFYSNYNEQFF.

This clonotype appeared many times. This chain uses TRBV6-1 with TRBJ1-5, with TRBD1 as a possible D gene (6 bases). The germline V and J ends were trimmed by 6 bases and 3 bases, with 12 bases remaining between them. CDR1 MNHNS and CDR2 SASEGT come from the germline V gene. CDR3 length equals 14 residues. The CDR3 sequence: CASRTTGNNQPQHF. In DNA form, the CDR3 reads TGTGCCAGCAGAACGACAGGAAACAATCAGCCCCAGCATTTT.

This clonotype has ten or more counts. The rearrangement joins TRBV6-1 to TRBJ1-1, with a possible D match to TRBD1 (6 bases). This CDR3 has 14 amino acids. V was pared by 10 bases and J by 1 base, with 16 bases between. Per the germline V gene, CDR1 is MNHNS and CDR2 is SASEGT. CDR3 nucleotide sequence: TGTGCCACCGGACCGGGGGCTCAGAACACTGAAGCTTTCTTT. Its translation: CATGPGAQNTEAFF.

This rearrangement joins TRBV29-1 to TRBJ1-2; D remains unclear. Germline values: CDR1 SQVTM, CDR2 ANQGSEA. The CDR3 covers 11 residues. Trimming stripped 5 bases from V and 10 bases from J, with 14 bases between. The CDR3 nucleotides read TGCAGCGTTAGACGTGGCGGGGACTACACCTTC. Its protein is CSVRRGGDYTF. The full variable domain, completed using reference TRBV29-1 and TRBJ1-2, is SAVISQKPSRDICQRGTSLTIQCQVDSQVTMMFWYRQQPGQSLTLIATANQGSEATYESGFVIDKFPISRPNLTFSTLTVSNMSPEDSSIYLCSVRRGGDYTFGSGTRLTVV.

CDR3 loop: CASSLVGIGARAFF. The CDR3 DNA reads TGTGCCAGCAGCTTAGTGGGGATTGGGGCAAGAGCTTTCTTT. The rearrangement joins TRBV7-2 to TRBJ1-1; tentative D call: TRBD1 (5 bases). Germline CDR1 SGHTA, CDR2 FQGNSA. Trimming took 1 base from V and 10 from J, leaving 16 bases between them. This CDR3 comprises 14 residues.

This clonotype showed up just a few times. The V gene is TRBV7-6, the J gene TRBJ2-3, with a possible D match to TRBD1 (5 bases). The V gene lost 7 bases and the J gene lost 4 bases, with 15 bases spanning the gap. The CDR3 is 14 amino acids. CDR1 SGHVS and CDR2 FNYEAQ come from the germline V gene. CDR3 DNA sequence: TGTGCCAGCACCCCCCAGGGATCGTCAGATACGCAGTATTTT. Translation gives CASTPQGSSDTQYF.

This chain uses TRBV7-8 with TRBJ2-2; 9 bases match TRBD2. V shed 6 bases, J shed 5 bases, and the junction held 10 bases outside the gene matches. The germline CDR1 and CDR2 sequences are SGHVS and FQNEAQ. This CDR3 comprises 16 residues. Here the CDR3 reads CASRVDGLAWTGELFF. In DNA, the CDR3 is TGTGCCAGCAGGGTGGACGGACTAGCGTGGACCGGGGAGCTGTTTTTT.

Here the CDR3 reads CATSSSTSETQYF. CDR3 bases: TGTGCCACCAGCAGCAGCACCAGTGAGACCCAGTACTTC. The chain is built from TRBV15 and TRBJ2-5; unclear D gene. The CDR3 contains 13 residues. V lost 3 bases and J lost 5, with 10 bases in between. From germline, CDR1 is LNHNV and CDR2 YYDKDF (reference sequence).

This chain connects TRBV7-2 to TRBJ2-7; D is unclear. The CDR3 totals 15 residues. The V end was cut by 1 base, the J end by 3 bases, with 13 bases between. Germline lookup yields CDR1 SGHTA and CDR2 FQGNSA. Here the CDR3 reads CASSLGPGTFYEQYF. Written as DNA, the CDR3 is TGTGCCAGCAGCTTAGGACCTGGCACATTCTACGAGCAGTACTTC.

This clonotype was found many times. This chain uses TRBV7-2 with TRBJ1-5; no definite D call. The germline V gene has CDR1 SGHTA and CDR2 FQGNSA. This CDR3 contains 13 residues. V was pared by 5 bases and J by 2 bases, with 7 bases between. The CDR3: CASSGLRNQPQHF. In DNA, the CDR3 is TGTGCCAGCAGCGGCCTGCGCAATCAGCCCCAGCATTTT.

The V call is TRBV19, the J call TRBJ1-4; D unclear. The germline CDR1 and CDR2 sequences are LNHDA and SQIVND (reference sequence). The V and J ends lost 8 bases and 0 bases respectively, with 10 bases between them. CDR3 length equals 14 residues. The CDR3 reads CASCGSTTNEKLFF. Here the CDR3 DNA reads TGTGCCAGTTGTGGTTCTACAACTAATGAAAAACTGTTTTTT.

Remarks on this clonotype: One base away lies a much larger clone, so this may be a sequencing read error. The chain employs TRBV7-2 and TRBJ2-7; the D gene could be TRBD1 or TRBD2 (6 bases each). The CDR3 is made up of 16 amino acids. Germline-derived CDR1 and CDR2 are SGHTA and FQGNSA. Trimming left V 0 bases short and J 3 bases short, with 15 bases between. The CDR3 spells CASSLAGGFSSYEQYF. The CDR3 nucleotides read TGTGCCAGCAGCTTAGCCGGGGGCTTTTCGAGCTACGAGCAGTACTTC.

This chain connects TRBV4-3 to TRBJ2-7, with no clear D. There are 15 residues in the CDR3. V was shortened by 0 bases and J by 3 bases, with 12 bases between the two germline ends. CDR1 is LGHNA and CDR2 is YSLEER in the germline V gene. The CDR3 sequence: CASSQESLNYYEQYF. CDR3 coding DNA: TGCGCCAGCAGCCAAGAGTCCCTAAATTACTACGAGCAGTACTTC.

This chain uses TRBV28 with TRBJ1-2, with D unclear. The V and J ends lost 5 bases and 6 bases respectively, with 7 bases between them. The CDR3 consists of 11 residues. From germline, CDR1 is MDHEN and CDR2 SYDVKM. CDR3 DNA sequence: TGTGCCAGCAGTCTAGTCCATGGCTACACCTTC. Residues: CASSLVHGYTF.

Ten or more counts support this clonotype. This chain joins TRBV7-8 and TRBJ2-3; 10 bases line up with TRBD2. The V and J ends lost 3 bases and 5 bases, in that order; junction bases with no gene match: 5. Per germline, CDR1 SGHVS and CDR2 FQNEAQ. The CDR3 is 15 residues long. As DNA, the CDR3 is TGTGCCAGCAGCTTCCTAGCGGGAGATAGAGATACGCAGTATTTT. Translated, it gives CASSFLAGDRDTQYF.

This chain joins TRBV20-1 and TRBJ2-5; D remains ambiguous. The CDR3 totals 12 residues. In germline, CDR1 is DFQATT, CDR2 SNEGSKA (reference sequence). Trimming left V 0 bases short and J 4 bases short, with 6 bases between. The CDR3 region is CSARDSSETQYF. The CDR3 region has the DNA TGCAGTGCTAGAGACAGTTCAGAGACCCAGTACTTC.

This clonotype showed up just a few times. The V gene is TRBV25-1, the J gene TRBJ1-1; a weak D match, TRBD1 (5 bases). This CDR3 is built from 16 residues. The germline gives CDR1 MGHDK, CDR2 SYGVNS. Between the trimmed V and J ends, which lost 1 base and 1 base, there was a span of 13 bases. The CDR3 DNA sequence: TGTGCCAGCAGTGAATTAGGGTCGGGGACGAACACTGAAGCTTTCTTT. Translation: CASSELGSGTNTEAFF.

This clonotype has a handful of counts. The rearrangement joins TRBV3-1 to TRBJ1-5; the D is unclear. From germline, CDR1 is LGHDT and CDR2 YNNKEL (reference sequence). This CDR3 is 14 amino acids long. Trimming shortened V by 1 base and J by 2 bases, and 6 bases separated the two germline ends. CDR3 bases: TGTGCCAGCAGCCAAGGCGAGGGCAATCAGCCCCAGCATTTT. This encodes CASSQGEGNQPQHF.

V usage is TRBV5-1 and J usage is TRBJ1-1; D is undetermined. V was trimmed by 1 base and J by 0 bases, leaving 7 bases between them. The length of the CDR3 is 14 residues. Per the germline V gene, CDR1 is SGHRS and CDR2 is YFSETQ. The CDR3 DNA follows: TGCGCCAGCAGCTTGAGAGACATGAACACTGAAGCTTTCTTT. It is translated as CASSLRDMNTEAFF.

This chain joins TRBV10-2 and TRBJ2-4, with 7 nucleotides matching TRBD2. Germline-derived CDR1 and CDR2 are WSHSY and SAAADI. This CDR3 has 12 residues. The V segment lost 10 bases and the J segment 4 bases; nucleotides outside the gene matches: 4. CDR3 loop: CATRDYKNIQYF. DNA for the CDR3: TGCGCCACGCGGGACTATAAAAACATTCAGTACTTC.

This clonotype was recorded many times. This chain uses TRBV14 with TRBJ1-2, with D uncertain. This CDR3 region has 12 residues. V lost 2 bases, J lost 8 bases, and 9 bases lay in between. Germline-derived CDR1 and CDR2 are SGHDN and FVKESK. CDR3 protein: CASSQRRYGYTF. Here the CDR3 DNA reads TGTGCCAGCAGCCAACGGCGGTACGGCTACACCTTC.